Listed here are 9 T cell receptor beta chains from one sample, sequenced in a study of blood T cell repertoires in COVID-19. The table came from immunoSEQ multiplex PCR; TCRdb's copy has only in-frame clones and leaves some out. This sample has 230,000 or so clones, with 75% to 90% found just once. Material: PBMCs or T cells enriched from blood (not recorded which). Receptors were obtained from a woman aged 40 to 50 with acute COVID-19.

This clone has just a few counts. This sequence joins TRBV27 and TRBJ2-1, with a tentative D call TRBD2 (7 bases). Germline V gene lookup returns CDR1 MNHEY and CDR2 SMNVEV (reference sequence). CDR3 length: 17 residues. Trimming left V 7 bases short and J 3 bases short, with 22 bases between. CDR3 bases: TGTGCCAGCAAAGGGAGATCGGGGGGCAGCCTCTACAATGAGCAGTTCTTC. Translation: CASKGRSGGSLYNEQFF.

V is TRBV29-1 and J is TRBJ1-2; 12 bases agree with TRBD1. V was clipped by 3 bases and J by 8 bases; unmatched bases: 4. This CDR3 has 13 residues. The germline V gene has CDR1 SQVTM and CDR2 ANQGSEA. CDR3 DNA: TGCAGCGTTGACGGGACAGGGGGCCGAGGCTACACCTTC. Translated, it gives CSVDGTGGRGYTF.

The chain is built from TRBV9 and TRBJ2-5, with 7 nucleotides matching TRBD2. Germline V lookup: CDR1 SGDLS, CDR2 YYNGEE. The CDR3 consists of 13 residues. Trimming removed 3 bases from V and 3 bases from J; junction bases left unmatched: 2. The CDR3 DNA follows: TGTGCCAGCAGCGCCGGACTAGAAGAGACCCAGTACTTC. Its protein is CASSAGLEETQYF.

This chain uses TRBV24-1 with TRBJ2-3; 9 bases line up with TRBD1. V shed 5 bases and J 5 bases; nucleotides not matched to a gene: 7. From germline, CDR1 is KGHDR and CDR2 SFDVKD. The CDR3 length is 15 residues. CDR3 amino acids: CATSAYRGQKDTQYF. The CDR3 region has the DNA TGTGCCACCAGTGCTTACAGGGGGCAAAAAGATACGCAGTATTTT.

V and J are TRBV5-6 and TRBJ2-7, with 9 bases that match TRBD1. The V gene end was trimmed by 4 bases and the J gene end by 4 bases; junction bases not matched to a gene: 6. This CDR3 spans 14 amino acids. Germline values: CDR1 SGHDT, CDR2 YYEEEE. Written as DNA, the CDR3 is TGTGCCAGCAGCCTCCGGACAGGGGAGTACGAGCAGTACTTC. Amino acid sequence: CASSLRTGEYEQYF.

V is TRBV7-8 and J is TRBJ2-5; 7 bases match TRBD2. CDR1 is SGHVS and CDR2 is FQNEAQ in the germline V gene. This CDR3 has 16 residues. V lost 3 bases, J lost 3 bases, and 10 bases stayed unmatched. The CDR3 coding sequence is TGTGCCAGCAGCTTTCCCCGGGAGGCAGCAGAAGAGACCCAGTACTTC. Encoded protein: CASSFPREAAEETQYF.

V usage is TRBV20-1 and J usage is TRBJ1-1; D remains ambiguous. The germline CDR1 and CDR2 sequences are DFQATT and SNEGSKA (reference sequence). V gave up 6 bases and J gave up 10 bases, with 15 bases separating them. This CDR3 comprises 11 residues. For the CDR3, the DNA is TGCAGTGCCCTACACACAGCGGCAGCTTTCTTT. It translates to CSALHTAAAFF.

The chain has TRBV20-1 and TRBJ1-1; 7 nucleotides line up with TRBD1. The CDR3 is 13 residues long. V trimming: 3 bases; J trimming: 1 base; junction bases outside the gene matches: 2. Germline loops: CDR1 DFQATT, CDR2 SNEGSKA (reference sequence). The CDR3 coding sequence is TGCAGTGCTAGTGACAGGGAGAACACTGAAGCTTTCTTT. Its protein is CSASDRENTEAFF.

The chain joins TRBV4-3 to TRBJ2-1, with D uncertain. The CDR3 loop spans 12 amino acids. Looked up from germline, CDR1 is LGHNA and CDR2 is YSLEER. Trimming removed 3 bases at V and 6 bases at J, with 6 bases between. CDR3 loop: CASSQAGNEQFF. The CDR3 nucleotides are TGCGCCAGCAGCCAGGCAGGCAATGAGCAGTTCTTC.